These 19 T cell receptor beta chains were all obtained from the same sample, sequenced in a study of somatic mutations in cytotoxic T cells in rheumatoid arthritis. Clones were read by immunoSEQ multiplex PCR, and TCRdb kept only the in-frame ones, dropping some. The repertoire holds under 20,000 clones, with around 80% as singletons. The sample consisted of CD8+ T cells sorted from blood. These receptors all stem from an adult with rheumatoid arthritis.

The genes are TRBV19 and TRBJ1-4; D unclear. This CDR3 spans 15 amino acids. Germline-derived CDR1 and CDR2 are LNHDA and SQIVND (reference sequence). Trimming took 3 bases from V and 7 from J, leaving 15 bases between them. DNA of the CDR3: TGTGCCAGTAGTATGGTACACGAGGAAGGTGAAAAACTGTTTTTT. Its protein is CASSMVHEEGEKLFF.

This clone is a singleton in its sample. This sequence joins TRBV2 and TRBJ2-7, with a weak D call TRBD1 (6 bases). With 6 bases removed from V and 3 bases from J, the gap between germline ends came to 18 bases. This CDR3 comprises 15 residues. Looked up from germline, CDR1 is SNHLY and CDR2 is FYNNEI. The CDR3: CASSHGQSPSYEQYF. In DNA form, the CDR3 reads TGTGCCAGCAGCCACGGACAGTCACCCAGCTACGAGCAGTACTTC.

The chain employs TRBV2 and TRBJ1-2; possible D gene TRBD1, 6 bases. V shed 6 bases and J shed 8 bases, with 22 bases lying between them. The germline V gene has CDR1 SNHLY and CDR2 FYNNEI. The CDR3 has 15 residues. CDR3 loop: CASRSSPAGAQGYTF. In DNA form, the CDR3 reads TGTGCCAGCAGGAGCTCCCCGGCGGGGGCACAGGGCTACACCTTC.

This chain connects TRBV9 to TRBJ2-7; D possibly corresponds to TRBD1 (6 bases). There are 16 residues in the CDR3. V lost 4 bases and J lost 0, with 17 bases in between. The germline CDR1 and CDR2 sequences are SGDLS and YYNGEE. The CDR3 is CASSPSGAVYSYEQYF. The CDR3 DNA sequence: TGTGCCAGCAGCCCATCAGGGGCGGTATACTCCTACGAGCAGTACTTC.

This rearrangement joins TRBV7-9 to TRBJ2-3; the D gene is possibly TRBD2 (5 bases). Deletions cut 0 bases from V and 0 bases from J, with 7 bases between. Germline V lookup: CDR1 SEHNR, CDR2 FQNEAQ (reference sequence). The CDR3 runs to 15 residues. The DNA for the CDR3 is TGTGCCAGCAGCTTAGCCACTAGAAGCACAGATACGCAGTATTTT. Translated, it gives CASSLATRSTDTQYF.

The V and J genes are TRBV5-4 and TRBJ1-1; the D is unclear. The V gene lost 0 bases and the J gene lost 0 bases, with 6 bases spanning the gap. From germline, CDR1 is SGHNT and CDR2 YYREEE (reference sequence). The CDR3 contains 14 residues. CDR3 nucleotides: TGTGCCAGCAGCTTGGGTCCGCTGAACACTGAAGCTTTCTTT. Protein sequence: CASSLGPLNTEAFF.

The V call is TRBV19, the J call TRBJ2-2; D is uncertain. This CDR3 region has 12 residues. V gave up 3 bases and J gave up 6 bases, with 5 bases separating them. Germline V CDR1 and CDR2: LNHDA, SQIVND (reference sequence). The CDR3 sequence is CASSIGSGELFF. The CDR3 DNA reads TGTGCCAGTAGTATTGGGTCCGGGGAGCTGTTTTTT.

V and J are TRBV6-1 and TRBJ1-5; D unresolved. The length of the CDR3 is 13 residues. Trimming removed 7 bases from V and 0 bases from J, with 7 bases in between. CDR1 is MNHNS, CDR2 SASEGT, per germline. CDR3 sequence reads: CASNRNSNQPQHF. In DNA form, the CDR3 reads TGTGCCAGCAACCGTAATAGCAATCAGCCCCAGCATTTT.

The gene calls are TRBV5-1 and TRBJ1-5; D remains unclear. The CDR3 has 15 residues. Per germline, CDR1 SGHRS and CDR2 YFSETQ. V lost 4 bases and J lost 0, with 11 bases in between. Here the CDR3 reads CASSPSENSNQPQHF. The CDR3 region has the DNA TGCGCCAGCAGCCCTTCAGAGAATAGCAATCAGCCCCAGCATTTT. The whole variable domain, filled in from reference TRBV5-1 and TRBJ1-5, reads KAGVTQTPRYLIKTRGQQVTLSCSPISGHRSVSWYQQTPGQGLQFLFEYFSETQRNKGNFPGRFSGRQFSNSRSEMNVSTLELGDSALYLCASSPSENSNQPQHFGDGTRLSIL.

The chain uses TRBV7-9 and TRBJ2-3; 13 bases fit TRBD2. V was clipped by 6 bases and J by 6 bases; unmatched bases: 9. The CDR3 loop spans 16 amino acids. Germline-derived CDR1 and CDR2 are SEHNR and FQNEAQ (reference sequence). CDR3 sequence (DNA): TGTGCCAGCAGACAACTAGCGGGGGGGAACAAGGATACGCAGTATTTT. Protein product: CASRQLAGGNKDTQYF.

The rearrangement joins TRBV27 to TRBJ2-7, with D perhaps given as TRBD1 or TRBD2 (5 bases each). The CDR3 extends over 14 amino acids. The V end was cut by 5 bases, the J end by 5 bases, with 16 bases between. The germline V gene has CDR1 MNHEY and CDR2 SMNVEV (reference sequence). The CDR3 DNA reads TGTGCCAGCAGTGCCGGGACGGCTGGGGACGAGCAGTACTTC. This encodes CASSAGTAGDEQYF.

V is TRBV18 and J is TRBJ2-5, with TRBD1 matching 10 bases. This CDR3 is built from 15 residues. The germline V gene encodes CDR1 KGHSH and CDR2 LQKENI. Losses at the gene ends were 3 bases for V and 4 bases for J; bases not matched to a gene: 5. The CDR3, as DNA: TGTGCCAGCTCACCCCCCGGGACAGGGGCAGAGACCCAGTACTTC. Its protein product is CASSPPGTGAETQYF.

This chain links TRBV6-1 with TRBJ2-7; 9 nucleotides line up with TRBD1. Germline V lookup: CDR1 MNHNS, CDR2 SASEGT. After removal of 1 base from V and 2 bases from J, the junction contained 3 bases not matched to a gene. CDR3 length equals 15 residues. The CDR3 nucleotides read TGTGCCAGCAGTGAAGACCGGGACAGGGCCTACGAGCAGTACTTC. Protein sequence: CASSEDRDRAYEQYF.

The J gene is TRBJ1-2, the V gene TRBV5-4; 7 nucleotides match TRBD1. The length of the CDR3 is 15 residues. Germline V gives CDR1 SGHNT, CDR2 YYREEE (reference sequence). Trimming removed 4 bases from V and 1 base from J; junction bases left unmatched: 7. The CDR3 coding sequence is TGTGCCAGCAGCACAGGACAGGTGGATAACTATGGCTACACCTTC. Its protein is CASSTGQVDNYGYTF.

This chain links TRBV27 with TRBJ2-2; D assignment may be TRBD1 or TRBD2 (5 bases each). Germline CDR1 MNHEY, CDR2 SMNVEV (reference sequence). CDR3 size: 15 residues. V was shortened by 5 bases and J by 5 bases, with 15 bases between the two germline ends. The CDR3 DNA is TGTGCCAGCAGTCAGGATGAGGGACGGACCGGGGAGCTGTTTTTT. This codes for CASSQDEGRTGELFF.

V and J are TRBV6-1 and TRBJ2-6; D not certain. Trimming left V 1 base short and J 4 bases short, with 8 bases between. There are 15 residues in the CDR3. Germline-derived CDR1 and CDR2 are MNHNS and SASEGT. In DNA, the CDR3 is TGTGCCAGCAGTGAAGATGTGTCCGGGGCCAACGTCCTGACTTTC. This encodes CASSEDVSGANVLTF.

This chain joins TRBV9 and TRBJ1-3, with D unresolved. V was pared by 7 bases and J by 3 bases, with 8 bases between. The CDR3 extends over 12 amino acids. Germline loops: CDR1 SGDLS, CDR2 YYNGEE. The CDR3 nucleotides are TGTGCCAGCTCAGAGGGTGGAAACACCATATATTTT. It is translated as CASSEGGNTIYF.

The chain combines TRBV29-1 with TRBJ1-3; TRBD1 aligns across 8 bases. Trimming at V came to 2 bases and at J to 0 bases, leaving 9 bases not matched to a gene. This CDR3 comprises 17 residues. Per the germline V gene, CDR1 is SQVTM and CDR2 is ANQGSEA. The CDR3 loop is CSVEIAGQAISGNTIYF. The CDR3 DNA is TGCAGCGTTGAAATAGCGGGACAGGCAATCTCTGGAAACACCATATATTTT.

V gene TRBV9 combines with J gene TRBJ2-5; 7 nucleotides agree with TRBD1. The germline CDR1 and CDR2 sequences are SGDLS and YYNGEE. This CDR3 is 14 amino acids long. With V trimmed by 3 bases and J by 2 bases, 4 bases remained unmatched. CDR3 DNA: TGTGCCAGCAGCGCCGGGACAGTACAAGAGACCCAGTACTTC. Amino acids: CASSAGTVQETQYF.